This entry concerns a single TCR beta chain. Its specificity is unknown. The data belong to a study of PD-1 blockade in classical Hodgkin lymphoma. TCRdb's copy holds only in-frame clones and misses some; the assay was immunoSEQ multiplex PCR. The sample has about 25,000 clones, around 68% seen once. General study points: Compared with healthy donors, newly diagnosed patients reportedly showed lower baseline TCR diversity. Lower baseline TCR diversity marked trial partial responders and progressors.

The time point here: cycle 4 day 1 (C4D1), after 5 to 7 weeks of nivolumab. Relapse after autologous stem cell transplantation occurred in every patient, and brentuximab vedotin exposure varied. The origin of this receptor is a human donor with classical Hodgkin lymphoma. Sequencing used peripheral blood mononuclear cells (PBMCs), obtained before the fourth cycle of nivolumab.

The CDR3 region has the DNA TGTGCCAGCAGCGTAGGACCTTCCTCTGGAAACACCATATATTTT. Amino acid sequence: CASSVGPSSGNTIYF. The gene calls are TRBV9 and TRBJ1-3; no clear D. Looked up from germline, CDR1 is SGDLS and CDR2 is YYNGEE. The ends were cut back, 0 bases at V and 0 bases at J, with 7 bases in the middle. The length of the CDR3 is 15 residues.